These 31 T cell receptor beta chains originate from one sample sequenced in a study of blood T cell repertoires in COVID-19. This table comes from immunoSEQ multiplex PCR, and its TCRdb copy is limited to in-frame clones, with some not included. This table has roughly 230,000 clones, less than 85% appearing once. Sequenced: peripheral blood. The receptors here all came from a woman of 80 years or more with acute or convalescent COVID-19.

This chain joins TRBV5-1 and TRBJ2-1, with 9 positions matching TRBD2. V trimming: 7 bases; J trimming: 5 bases; junction bases outside the gene matches: 7. This CDR3 has 14 amino acids. The germline gives CDR1 SGHRS, CDR2 YFSETQ. The CDR3 DNA reads TGCGCCAGCCGGCGGGGGGGCTTGGACAATGAGCAGTTCTTC. Protein: CASRRGGLDNEQFF. Using reference TRBV5-1 and TRBJ2-1 for the parts outside the CDR3, the full variable domain is KAGVTQTPRYLIKTRGQQVTLSCSPISGHRSVSWYQQTPGQGLQFLFEYFSETQRNKGNFPGRFSGRQFSNSRSEMNVSTLELGDSALYLCASRRGGLDNEQFFGPGTRLTVL.

This chain joins TRBV7-3 and TRBJ2-1; TRBD2 might be the D (7 bases). CDR1 is SGHTA and CDR2 is FQGTGA in the germline V gene. This CDR3 has 14 amino acids. The V end lost 2 bases, the J end lost 5 bases, and 10 bases lay between the germline ends. CDR3 in amino acids: CASSLAGANNEQFF. The DNA of the CDR3 is TGTGCCAGCAGCTTAGCGGGGGCTAACAATGAGCAGTTCTTC. The complete variable domain, with remaining parts taken from reference TRBV7-3 and TRBJ2-1, reads GAGVSQTPSNKVTEKGKYVELRCDPISGHTALYWYRQSLGQGPEFLIYFQGTGAADDSGLPNDRFFAVRPEGSVSTLKIQRTERGDSAVYLCASSLAGANNEQFFGPGTRLTVL.

To note about this clone: An end of the junction differs from the germline gene, which may be a read error. This rearrangement joins TRBV19 to TRBJ1-1, with 9 bases matching TRBD1. The CDR3 is 16 residues long. Germline-derived CDR1 and CDR2 are LNHDA and SQIVND (reference sequence). The chain's CDR3 is CASSILPQGANSEAFF. The CDR3 nucleotides are TGTGCCAGTAGTATCCTCCCACAGGGGGCTAACAGTGAAGCTTTCTTT.

V gene TRBV15 combines with J gene TRBJ2-4; maybe TRBD2 (7 bases). The V and J ends lost 0 bases and 0 bases respectively, with 18 bases between them. This CDR3 is 19 amino acids long. The germline CDR1 and CDR2 sequences are LNHNV and YYDKDF (reference sequence). The CDR3 nucleotides read TGTGCCACCAGCAGAGAGATGGGGGGGCTAGGTGTAGCCAAAAACATTCAGTACTTC. Translating gives CATSREMGGLGVAKNIQYF.

The chain has TRBV30 and TRBJ1-2; D call uncertain. The CDR3 consists of 12 residues. CDR1 and CDR2 (germline): GTSNPN, SVGIG (reference sequence). V was trimmed by 3 bases and J by 3 bases, leaving 8 bases between them. The CDR3 is CAWSGGYYGYTF. The CDR3 bases are TGTGCCTGGAGCGGAGGATACTATGGCTACACCTTC.

The V call is TRBV4-3, the J call TRBJ1-3, with TRBD1 matching over 8 bases. Germline CDR1 reads LGHNA; CDR2 reads YSLEER. V gave up 3 bases and J gave up 3 bases; unmatched junction bases: 16. The CDR3 runs 19 residues. CDR3 amino acids: CASSHKMPADREYGNTIYF. The CDR3 DNA sequence: TGCGCCAGCAGCCACAAGATGCCCGCGGACAGGGAATATGGAAACACCATATATTTT.

This chain connects TRBV3-1 (or the pseudogene TRBV3-2) to TRBJ1-2, with 7 bases aligning to TRBD1. CDR1 is LGHDT and CDR2 is YNNKEL in the germline V gene (reference sequence). The CDR3 length is 14 residues. The V segment lost 6 bases and the J segment 4 bases; nucleotides outside the gene matches: 8. CDR3 bases: TGTGCCAGCAGTCCCGGGACAGCGAGCTATGGCTACACCTTC. This sequence encodes CASSPGTASYGYTF.

The V and J genes are TRBV11-2 and TRBJ2-5; 9 bases line up with TRBD2. The CDR3 runs to 16 residues. In germline, CDR1 is SGHAT, CDR2 FQNNGV. Unmatched junction bases numbered 8, after V lost 4 bases and J lost 2 bases. The DNA for the CDR3 is TGTGCCAGCAGCTCGCTAGCGGGAAGGATACAAGAGACCCAGTACTTC. It is translated as CASSSLAGRIQETQYF.

The chain couples TRBV7-2 to TRBJ2-7; 9 positions match TRBD2. V gave up 4 bases and J gave up 0 bases; unmatched junction bases: 13. The CDR3 contains 18 residues. CDR1 and CDR2 from the germline V gene are SGHTA and FQGNSA. CDR3 sequence: CASSSPYTSGRSSYEQYF. The CDR3 coding sequence is TGTGCCAGCAGCTCGCCCTATACTAGCGGGCGTAGCTCCTACGAGCAGTACTTC.

This clone was detected a few times. The V call is TRBV6-5, the J call TRBJ1-2, with 8 bases identical to TRBD1. After removal of 2 bases from V and 7 bases from J, the junction contained 12 bases not matched to a gene. This CDR3 has 16 residues. Germline CDR1 MNHEY, CDR2 SVGAGI. The CDR3 loop is CASSYARGRGLFGYTF. The CDR3 region has the DNA TGTGCCAGCAGTTACGCACGGGGCAGGGGGCTGTTTGGCTACACCTTC.

The chain joins TRBV7-2 to TRBJ1-2; no definite D call. In germline, CDR1 is SGHTA, CDR2 FQGNSA. The V gene lost 5 bases and the J gene lost 9 bases, with 16 bases spanning the gap. This CDR3 is built from 13 residues. The CDR3 sequence: CASSPRGYLSYTF. The CDR3 DNA reads as TGTGCCAGCAGCCCGCGGGGTTACCTGAGCTACACCTTC.

This chain joins TRBV5-6 and TRBJ1-2; TRBD1 is a possible D gene (6 bases). In germline, CDR1 is SGHDT, CDR2 YYEEEE. CDR3 length equals 15 residues. V was clipped by 0 bases and J by 3 bases, with 12 bases between them. Written as DNA, the CDR3 is TGTGCCAGCAGCTTGGTACAGGGACGAGACTATGGCTACACCTTC. It encodes CASSLVQGRDYGYTF.

The rearrangement links TRBV11-2 to TRBJ2-7; the match to TRBD1 covers 8 bases. This CDR3 is 15 amino acids long. With 5 bases clipped from V and 7 bases from J, the junction kept 13 bases outside the gene matches. The germline V gene has CDR1 SGHAT and CDR2 FQNNGV. In nucleotides, the CDR3 is TGTGCCAGCAGCGAGGACAGGGTTCGGTTGAAAGAGCAGTACTTC. Translation gives CASSEDRVRLKEQYF.

The gene calls are TRBV10-2 and TRBJ1-6; D possibly corresponds to TRBD1 (6 bases). CDR1 is WSHSY and CDR2 is SAAADI in the germline V gene. V was clipped by 3 bases and J by 10 bases, with 16 bases between them. CDR3 length equals 15 residues. Here the CDR3 DNA reads TGCGCCAGCAGTGATAACAGGGTAATAGGATCACCCCTCCACTTT. It codes for CASSDNRVIGSPLHF.

This clone came up once. V gene TRBV10-3 combines with J gene TRBJ1-1, with TRBD1 identical over 8 bases. Germline CDR1 is ENHRY and CDR2 is SYGVKD. V dropped 5 bases and J dropped 3; count of bases not matched to a gene: 8. The CDR3 totals 15 residues. The CDR3 loop reads CAISKLRGQDTEAFF. The CDR3 region has the DNA TGTGCCATCAGTAAGCTCAGGGGGCAGGACACTGAAGCTTTCTTT.

The chain combines TRBV30 with TRBJ1-2, with a weak D call TRBD1 (6 bases). The CDR3 loop spans 14 amino acids. V dropped 8 bases and J dropped 9 bases, with 25 bases sitting between them. The germline V gene has CDR1 GTSNPN and CDR2 SVGIG (reference sequence). The CDR3 region has the DNA TGTGCCGGGGAGACAGGAAGAACCGTCGGTCGCTACACCTTC. This codes for CAGETGRTVGRYTF.

The rearrangement uses TRBV7-2 and TRBJ2-6; 12 bases are a match to TRBD1. The CDR3 has 19 residues. Germline CDR1 and CDR2: SGHTA and FQGNSA. Trimming took 5 bases from V and 2 from J; bases not matched to a gene: 10. CDR3 protein: CASSPMAGTGGAGANVLTF. The CDR3 DNA reads as TGTGCCAGCAGCCCTATGGCCGGGACAGGGGGCGCTGGGGCCAACGTCCTGACTTTC. The full variable domain, in which reference TRBV7-2 and TRBJ2-6 provide the parts outside the CDR3, is GAGVSQSPSNKVTEKGKDVELRCDPISGHTALYWYRQSLGQGLEFLIYFQGNSAPDKSGLPSDRFSAERTGGSVSTLTIQRTQQEDSAVYLCASSPMAGTGGAGANVLTFGAGSRLTVL.

This rearrangement joins TRBV7-3 to TRBJ2-5, with 7 bases aligning to TRBD2. Germline CDR1 reads SGHTA; CDR2 reads FQGTGA. The CDR3 runs 14 residues. V lost 1 base, J lost 5 bases, and 4 bases stayed unmatched. For the CDR3, the DNA is TGTGCCAGCAGCTTAATGGCCGGGGGGGAGACCCAGTACTTC. Its translation is CASSLMAGGETQYF.

The chain is built from TRBV19 and TRBJ1-1; D gene unclear. V dropped 10 bases and J dropped 3 bases, with 18 bases sitting between them. This CDR3 has 14 residues. From germline, CDR1 is LNHDA and CDR2 SQIVND (reference sequence). CDR3 coding DNA: TGTGCCACCACCTACTCCCAACGATACACTGAAGCTTTCTTT. This codes for CATTYSQRYTEAFF.

This chain links TRBV6-2 or TRBV6-3 with TRBJ2-2, with TRBD2 identical over 13 bases. This CDR3 comprises 17 residues. The germline CDR1 and CDR2 sequences are MNHEY and SVGEGT. With V trimmed by 5 bases and J by 2 bases, 5 bases remained unmatched. CDR3 sequence: CASSTRLAGGNTGELFF. CDR3 nucleotide sequence: TGTGCCAGCAGTACGCGACTAGCGGGGGGCAACACCGGGGAGCTGTTTTTT.

This clone was picked up one time. This chain's CDR3 is CASSLGGVSYEQYF. In DNA, the CDR3 is TGTGCCAGCAGCTTAGGAGGTGTTTCCTACGAGCAGTACTTC. The chain carries TRBV7-8 and TRBJ2-7; D gene uncertain. The CDR3 is 14 residues long. From germline, CDR1 is SGHVS and CDR2 FQNEAQ. The ends were cut back, 1 base at V and 1 base at J, with 8 bases in the middle.

In its sample, this clone was seen a few times. The rearrangement joins TRBV29-1 to TRBJ2-3; D perhaps matches TRBD2 (7 bases). Germline V gene data show CDR1 as SQVTM and CDR2 as ANQGSEA. CDR3 size: 15 residues. V was shortened by 4 bases and J by 2 bases, with 16 bases between the two germline ends. In DNA, the CDR3 is TGCAGCGTTGTCGGGGGGCCGGGTTACACAGATACGCAGTATTTT. Translation gives CSVVGGPGYTDTQYF.

V gene TRBV4-1 combines with J gene TRBJ1-4, with D perhaps TRBD1 (6 bases). The CDR3 loop spans 15 amino acids. Per the germline V gene, CDR1 is MGHRA and CDR2 is YSYEKL. Trimming left V 1 base short and J 8 bases short, with 14 bases between. The CDR3 is CASSQAGTGWEKLFF. In nucleotides, the CDR3 is TGCGCCAGCAGCCAAGCTGGTACAGGGTGGGAAAAACTGTTTTTT.

The rearrangement joins TRBV7-9 to TRBJ1-2; 9 nucleotides align to TRBD1. The V segment lost 5 bases and the J segment 7 bases; nucleotides outside the gene matches: 2. This CDR3 contains 12 residues. CDR1 is SEHNR and CDR2 is FQNEAQ in the germline V gene (reference sequence). CDR3 protein: CASSPDRGGYTF. CDR3 sequence (DNA): TGTGCCAGCAGCCCGGACAGGGGTGGCTACACCTTC.

Here the CDR3 reads CASSLGLSGGTQYF. The DNA of the CDR3 is TGTGCCAGCAGCTTGGGCCTCAGCGGAGGTACGCAGTATTTT. V gene TRBV5-6 combines with J gene TRBJ2-3, with D perhaps TRBD2 (5 bases). The CDR3 covers 14 residues. Germline CDR1 and CDR2: SGHDT and YYEEEE. V was clipped by 0 bases and J by 8 bases, with 13 bases between them.

This chain connects TRBV10-3 to TRBJ1-1; D gene uncertain. The CDR3 length is 16 residues. From germline, CDR1 is ENHRY and CDR2 SYGVKD. The V end was cut by 5 bases, the J end by 0 bases, with 16 bases between. CDR3 protein: CAISSTPVNMNTEAFF. The CDR3 nucleotides are TGTGCCATCAGTTCCACCCCTGTTAACATGAACACTGAAGCTTTCTTT.

The rearrangement links TRBV19 to TRBJ2-7; a possible D gene is TRBD1 (5 bases). Germline CDR1 is LNHDA and CDR2 is SQIVND (reference sequence). V was cut by 3 bases and J by 0 bases, with 18 bases left in between. The CDR3 contains 17 residues. The CDR3 nucleotides are TGTGCCAGTAGTATTCAGACAGCTCTCCCGAGCTCCTACGAGCAGTACTTC. Translating gives CASSIQTALPSSYEQYF.

This rearrangement joins TRBV6-5 to TRBJ1-2, with D perhaps TRBD1 (6 bases). The ends were cut back, 6 bases at V and 0 bases at J, with 14 bases in the middle. Per the germline V gene, CDR1 is MNHEY and CDR2 is SVGAGI. CDR3 size: 15 residues. The CDR3 spells CASRSTGLANYGYTF. CDR3 nucleotides: TGTGCCAGCAGAAGTACAGGGTTAGCTAACTATGGCTACACCTTC.

The rearrangement joins TRBV19 to TRBJ1-1, with D perhaps TRBD1 (6 bases). Germline values: CDR1 LNHDA, CDR2 SQIVND (reference sequence). V lost 1 base and J 1 base, leaving 10 bases between the germline ends. CDR3 length: 15 amino acids. The CDR3 sequence is CASSIVGDTNTEAFF. In nucleotides, the CDR3 is TGTGCCAGTAGTATAGTTGGGGACACGAACACTGAAGCTTTCTTT.

This sequence joins TRBV14 and TRBJ1-6; D is undetermined. The CDR3 spans 15 residues. V was clipped by 0 bases and J by 4 bases, with 7 bases between them. The germline V gene encodes CDR1 SGHDN and CDR2 FVKESK. The CDR3 bases are TGTGCCAGCAGCCAAGATAACGGTTATAATTCACCCCTCCACTTT. Its translation is CASSQDNGYNSPLHF.

The chain combines TRBV7-3 with TRBJ1-1; 7 positions match TRBD1. The J segment lost 2 bases and the V segment lost 2 bases, leaving 8 bases of the junction unmatched. CDR3 size: 16 residues. The germline V gene has CDR1 SGHTA and CDR2 FQGTGA. CDR3 residues: CASSLDHRGANTEAFF. The CDR3 DNA is TGTGCCAGCAGCTTAGATCACAGGGGCGCCAACACTGAAGCTTTCTTT.